This T cell receptor beta chain was sequenced for a study of blood T cell repertoires in COVID-19 (dated by TCRdb to about 2020). Broadly, across the study: The collaborator samples originated in the United States, Italy and Spain and spanned the acute and convalescent phases of COVID-19. The prospective study material was composed of cDNA or gDNA derived from T cells, B-cell-depleted T cells, or PBMCs. The dataset comprised deeply sampled blood TCRbeta repertoires from subjects exposed to, actively infected with, or recovered from COVID-19. A freely available public database, intended as a resource for researchers studying the immune response to SARS-CoV-2, is where the repertoires were released. Samples came from the ongoing ImmuneRACE study (first 160 participants) plus 1,254 subjects from 6 global collaborators. The sample metadata nearly always contained a de-identified subject ID, COVID-19 status, age in years and sex. HLA class I and class II types, where available, came from metadata supplied by the sample provider rather than from assay-based typing. The paper as a whole reports these results and caveats: How much clinical and demographic metadata was included differed by source and by participant, and the metadata was provided uncurated.

Enrolling through a virtual design, the prospective study's participants ranged in age from roughly 18 to 89 years and lived across 24 United States geographic areas. In the prospective study, cohorts were assigned on the basis of participant-reported clinical history obtained from a screening survey and a study questionnaire. A participant counted as exposed if, within 2 weeks of entering the study, that participant had been in contact with someone who had a PCR-confirmed or clinician-diagnosed COVID-19 case. Mobile phlebotomists in the prospective study collected whole blood, serum and a nasopharyngeal or oropharyngeal swab from every participant. Participants in the prospective study had the option to provide additional blood draws and questionnaires over a roughly 2-month period. Blood samples from the prospective study were shipped frozen or at room temperature prior to DNA extraction. TCRbeta CDR3 regions were amplified from genomic DNA by means of the immunoSEQ Assay, a bias-controlled multiplex PCR. In the source study's methods: The number of nucleated cells in each sample was estimated from the amplification of reference gene primers within the assay. To quantify the absolute abundance of each unique TCRbeta CDR3 rearrangement, sequence reads were collapsed and filtered. For each sample, productive Simpson clonality was calculated by taking the square root of Simpson's diversity index across productive rearrangements. What TCRdb holds here is the immuneACCESS table cut down to in-frame rearrangements. Part of the clones is not present; checked against another copy, under half of the missing clones reflect an unresolved V gene, and the others are unexplained. For V, J and clone size, that table is used; D and trimming come from the DNA. Within this sample are about 140,000 clones, with about four fifths of them counted one time only. Around 1.6% of the sample goes to the ten largest clones.

The germline V gene sets CDR1 to SGHDN and CDR2 to FVKESK. The germline ends are 10 bases apart after V is trimmed by 4 bases and J by 1 base. Its CDR3 holds 14 amino acids, cysteine through phenylalanine. Only the CDR3 region is kept as DNA, spanning 42 bases read in frame from base 1. Concerning this clone: Its antigen is currently not known. No clone much larger than this one lies a single base away; base qualities are absent.

This clonotype originated in a woman younger than 35 who had been exposed to COVID-19. The rearranged segments are TRBV14 and TRBJ1-1; possibly the D gene is TRBD1, per 5 matching bases. The material sequenced was PBMCs or T cells enriched from blood (not recorded which). The sequenced DNA: TGTGCCAGCAGCCCAGGGTCGTGGAACACTGAAGCTTTCTTT. Translation gives CASSPGSWNTEAFF.